This T cell receptor beta chain comes out of a study of Tregs in tolerant kidney transplant recipients. The length of the CDR3 is 13 residues. V dropped 7 bases and J dropped 3; count of bases not matched to a gene: 5. CDR1 is MNHEY and CDR2 is SMNVEV in the germline V gene (reference sequence). For this clone: As yet, its antigen is unknown.

Study conclusions and caveats: Expanding Tregs on activated donor B cells appeared to best identify donor-specific TCRbeta clones.

This table comes from immunoSEQ multiplex PCR, and its TCRdb copy is limited to in-frame clones, with some not included. The sample lists 75,000 to 100,000 clones; approximately 94% were seen once. Thawed PBMCs were FACS-sorted into unstimulated CD4+CD25+CD127- regulatory T cells, CD4+CD25- non-regulatory cells, CD4 and CD8 cells. This sequence originates from a human donor in good health. The sequenced sample was CD8+ T cells from blood. The chain carries TRBV27 and TRBJ2-7, with 8 bases aligning to TRBD2. The CDR3 is CASKREKNYEQYF. The DNA for the CDR3 is TGTGCCAGCAAGCGGGAGAAGAACTACGAGCAGTACTTC.